The 22 T cell receptor beta chains reported below all come from one sample, sequenced in a study of a mutant IDH1 vaccine in newly diagnosed glioma. The time point is: week 11, during vaccination. It was 300 ug of mutant IDH1 20-mer peptide that made up each vaccine dose, given with topical imiquimod. Assay used: immunoSEQ multiplex PCR; TCRdb lists only in-frame clones, some missing. The table shows tens of thousands of clones, with 80% occurring only once. No cognate antigen is known for these TCRs. The specimen was PBMCs, collected from a glioma patient whose treatment included an IDH1 peptide vaccine. The receptor set was obtained from a man aged 45 to 65 with glioma.

V gene TRBV6-6 combines with J gene TRBJ1-2, with 7 nucleotides matching TRBD1. CDR1 and CDR2 (germline): MNHNY, SVGAGI (reference sequence). V was clipped by 2 bases and J by 5 bases; unmatched bases: 5. This CDR3 contains 14 residues. CDR3 DNA sequence: TGTGCCAGCAGTTACGGCACAGGGGATTATGGCTACACCTTC. Its translation: CASSYGTGDYGYTF.

This sequence joins TRBV27 and TRBJ1-2; TRBD1 agrees at 9 bases. The CDR3 runs to 15 residues. In germline, CDR1 is MNHEY, CDR2 SMNVEV (reference sequence). V shed 5 bases, J shed 7 bases, and the junction held 11 bases outside the gene matches. CDR3 amino acids: CASSPGRQGVGGYTF. CDR3 bases: TGTGCCAGCAGTCCCGGGAGACAGGGGGTGGGTGGCTACACCTTC.

Only a few counts were recorded for this clone. The chain links TRBV7-3 to TRBJ1-1; the match to TRBD1 covers 7 bases. Germline V gene sequence: CDR1 SGHTA, CDR2 FQGTGA. The CDR3 is 15 amino acids. V dropped 4 bases and J dropped 2; count of bases not matched to a gene: 7. DNA for the CDR3: TGTGCCAGCAGCTCTACAGGGGCGGTTAACACTGAAGCTTTCTTT. Translating gives CASSSTGAVNTEAFF.

In its sample, this clone was seen once. V usage is TRBV19 and J usage is TRBJ2-1; TRBD2 is a possible D gene (6 bases). The CDR3 extends over 13 amino acids. V was cut by 3 bases and J by 8 bases, with 11 bases left in between. CDR1 LNHDA and CDR2 SQIVND come from the germline V gene (reference sequence). Here the CDR3 reads CASSMLPGDEQFF. CDR3 DNA: TGTGCCAGTAGTATGCTGCCGGGGGATGAGCAGTTCTTC.

The genes are TRBV5-1 and TRBJ2-7, with TRBD1 identical over 9 bases. The V segment lost 6 bases and the J segment 5 bases; nucleotides outside the gene matches: 9. The CDR3 consists of 14 residues. Germline CDR1 and CDR2: SGHRS and YFSETQ. The CDR3 DNA sequence: TGCGCCAGCACTACGGGACAGGGAGGGGACGAGCAGTACTTC. This gives the protein CASTTGQGGDEQYF.

The gene calls are TRBV7-9 and TRBJ2-4; D gene unclear. This CDR3 region has 15 residues. The ends were cut back, 4 bases at V and 8 bases at J, with 18 bases in the middle. Germline CDR1 is SEHNR and CDR2 is FQNEAQ (reference sequence). CDR3 coding DNA: TGTGCCAGCAGCTCCGCGGACGGATCAAGATACATTCAGTACTTC. Its protein product is CASSSADGSRYIQYF.

This chain uses TRBV19 with TRBJ2-5; 10 bases are a match to TRBD2. CDR3 size: 15 residues. CDR1 and CDR2 from the germline V gene are LNHDA and SQIVND (reference sequence). Germline trimming cut 3 bases from V and 5 bases from J; bases unmatched to any gene: 6. CDR3 residues: CASSMKSGGAETQYF. For the CDR3, the DNA is TGTGCCAGTAGTATGAAGAGCGGGGGGGCGGAGACCCAGTACTTC.

The J gene is TRBJ2-1, the V gene TRBV19; 11 nucleotides match TRBD1. Germline loops: CDR1 LNHDA, CDR2 SQIVND (reference sequence). The CDR3 extends over 15 amino acids. The ends lost 3 bases at V and 5 bases at J; junction bases unmatched: 3. This CDR3 is CASSIGTGGNNEQFF. Written as DNA, the CDR3 is TGTGCCAGTAGTATCGGGACAGGGGGGAACAATGAGCAGTTCTTC.

The CDR3 region is CASSFLGRQGTQPQHF. In DNA form, the CDR3 reads TGTGCCAGCAGTTTTTTGGGGAGACAGGGTACTCAGCCCCAGCATTTT. The chain combines TRBV27 with TRBJ1-5; 7 bases align to TRBD1. The V gene's germline CDR1 is MNHEY and CDR2 SMNVEV (reference sequence). This CDR3 is built from 16 residues. The V segment lost 3 bases and the J segment 6 bases; nucleotides outside the gene matches: 11.

The V gene is TRBV2, the J gene TRBJ2-3; D remains ambiguous. The CDR3 is 14 amino acids. The germline V and J ends were trimmed by 5 bases and 6 bases, with 15 bases remaining between them. Germline V gives CDR1 SNHLY, CDR2 FYNNEI. This CDR3 is CASSPLDSRDTQYF. The CDR3 DNA is TGTGCCAGCAGTCCCCTAGACTCCAGGGATACGCAGTATTTT.

The V call is TRBV7-2, the J call TRBJ1-2; 7 bases are a match to TRBD1. Per the germline V gene, CDR1 is SGHTA and CDR2 is FQGNSA. Losses at the gene ends were 8 bases for V and 2 bases for J; bases not matched to a gene: 11. The CDR3 consists of 15 residues. The CDR3 loop reads CASVNRGRGNYGYTF. CDR3 DNA: TGTGCCAGCGTGAACAGGGGACGCGGAAACTATGGCTACACCTTC.

This clone has just a few counts. CDR3 nucleotides: TGTGCCAGCAGCTTGTCGATAACCACTGAAGCTTTCTTT. This gives the protein CASSLSITTEAFF. The V gene is TRBV7-8, the J gene TRBJ1-1; no reliable D call. CDR1 and CDR2 from the germline V gene are SGHVS and FQNEAQ. V was pared by 3 bases and J by 4 bases, with 9 bases between. The CDR3 spans 13 residues.

The chain joins TRBV5-1 to TRBJ2-5, with a tentative D call TRBD1 (6 bases). The CDR3 contains 15 residues. CDR1 and CDR2 (germline): SGHRS, YFSETQ. Trimming took off 3 bases at V and 0 bases at J, with 12 bases between the two ends. The CDR3 nucleotides are TGCGCCAGCAGCTCCGAGACAGGCTACCAAGAGACCCAGTACTTC. Its translation is CASSSETGYQETQYF.

The chain uses TRBV25-1 and TRBJ2-7; the D gene could be TRBD1 or TRBD2 (5 bases each). In germline, CDR1 is MGHDK, CDR2 SYGVNS. Between the trimmed V and J ends, which lost 6 bases and 4 bases, there was a span of 7 bases. CDR3 size: 11 residues. The CDR3 protein is CASSGAYEQYF. CDR3 DNA: TGTGCCAGCAGCGGGGCGTACGAGCAGTACTTC.

The chain has TRBV19 and TRBJ1-5; no reliable D call. The V end lost 3 bases, the J end lost 9 bases, and 12 bases lay between the germline ends. This CDR3 comprises 13 residues. Germline V gene lookup returns CDR1 LNHDA and CDR2 SQIVND (reference sequence). The CDR3 nucleotides are TGTGCCAGTAGTATCCGAGGGCAAGGGCCCCAGCATTTT. Its protein product is CASSIRGQGPQHF.

The chain employs TRBV2 and TRBJ1-3; TRBD1 might be the D (6 bases). The CDR3 is made up of 15 amino acids. V dropped 8 bases and J dropped 4 bases, with 18 bases sitting between them. The germline V gene encodes CDR1 SNHLY and CDR2 FYNNEI. CDR3 nucleotides: TGTGCCAGCGCGGGGGCGGGGAGGCAGGGAAACACCATATATTTT. It codes for CASAGAGRQGNTIYF.

V and J are TRBV28 and TRBJ1-5; D is ambiguous. Germline V gives CDR1 MDHEN, CDR2 SYDVKM. There are 14 residues in the CDR3. With 6 bases removed from V and 2 bases from J, the gap between germline ends came to 11 bases. The chain's CDR3 is CASSPGPRNQPQHF. The CDR3 coding sequence is TGTGCCAGCAGCCCCGGGCCTCGCAATCAGCCCCAGCATTTT.

The chain joins TRBV11-2 to TRBJ2-7; TRBD2 might be the D (6 bases). CDR1 and CDR2 (germline): SGHAT, FQNNGV. CDR3 length: 14 residues. Trimming took 5 bases from V and 4 from J, leaving 15 bases between them. The CDR3 DNA reads TGTGCCAGCAGCGAACATTGGGGGGAGTACGAGCAGTACTTC. It encodes CASSEHWGEYEQYF.

The gene calls are TRBV7-8 and TRBJ1-1; D not certain. The CDR3 length is 12 residues. V was cut by 4 bases and J by 2 bases, with 5 bases left in between. Per the germline V gene, CDR1 is SGHVS and CDR2 is FQNEAQ. The CDR3 DNA follows: TGTGCCAGCAGCTCCACAAACACTGAAGCTTTCTTT. Its protein product is CASSSTNTEAFF.

This sequence joins TRBV12-5 and TRBJ1-2; TRBD1 matches at 7 bases. The CDR3 totals 11 residues. V trimming: 9 bases; J trimming: 8 bases; junction bases outside the gene matches: 6. Germline CDR1 reads LGHNT; CDR2 reads FRNRAP. CDR3 nucleotides: TGTGCTAGCGGACAGGTTGGGGGCTACACCTTC. Encoded protein: CASGQVGGYTF. Complete variable domain (other parts from reference TRBV12-5 and TRBJ1-2): DARVTQTPRHKVTEMGQEVTMRCQPILGHNTVFWYRQTMMQGLELLAYFRNRAPLDDSGMPKDRFSAEMPDATLATLKIQPSEPRDSAVYFCASGQVGGYTFGSGTRLTVV.

V is TRBV27 and J is TRBJ2-5; D is uncertain. CDR1 is MNHEY, CDR2 SMNVEV, per germline (reference sequence). The CDR3 consists of 14 residues. V lost 3 bases to trimming and J lost 5 bases, with 13 bases between them. The CDR3 coding sequence is TGTGCCAGCAGTTTCGGCAGGCGAGGCGAGACCCAGTACTTC. Translated, it gives CASSFGRRGETQYF.

The chain recombines TRBV10-3 with TRBJ2-1, with D unclear. CDR1 and CDR2 (germline): ENHRY, SYGVKD. V lost 0 bases and J lost 9, with 6 bases in between. The CDR3 has 12 amino acids. CDR3 residues: CAISESHGEQFF. For the CDR3, the DNA is TGTGCCATCAGTGAGTCGCACGGTGAGCAGTTCTTC.